The 12 T cell receptor beta chains below come from one sample, sequenced in a study of blood T cells in healthy people across ages. A sample-barcoded 5' primer and a J-beta primer mix were used in a second PCR of roughly 7 to 11 cycles. From the 5' RACE reads, TCRdb called clonotypes with MiXCR, one entry per CDR3 protein. The data hold about 840,000 distinct CDR3 sequences, with around 29% observed a single time. This sample was shared with a second study, whose subject was T cells of mothers and their children.

The specimen sequenced was blood. The receptors come from a woman aged 40 to 50 in good health.

The chain has TRBV2 and TRBJ1-2, with TRBD1 identical over 10 bases. V lost 8 bases, J lost 1 base, and 1 base stayed unmatched. This CDR3 comprises 13 residues. Germline values: CDR1 SNHLY, CDR2 FYNNEI. The CDR3 is CASGQGVNYGYTF. CDR3 DNA: TGTGCCAGCGGACAGGGGGTTAACTATGGCTACACCTTC.

As concerns this clonotype: This may arise from a read error, as a much more abundant clone is one base away. V gene TRBV5-1 combines with J gene TRBJ1-1; a possible D gene is TRBD1 (5 bases). The germline CDR1 and CDR2 sequences are SGHRS and YFSETQ. CDR3 length: 15 residues. The CDR3 region has the DNA TGCACCAGCAGTTCAGGCGGGGGAATGAACACTGAAGCTTTCTTT. Protein product: CTSSSGGGMNTEAFF.

This clonotype was seen many times. The chain couples TRBV7-9 to TRBJ1-1; maybe TRBD1 (5 bases). The CDR3 length is 15 residues. Germline V lookup: CDR1 SEHNR, CDR2 FQNEAQ (reference sequence). Trimming pared 1 base from V and 0 bases from J, leaving 9 bases between. As DNA, the CDR3 is TGTGCCAGCAGCTTAGATCGGGGGGTGAACACTGAAGCTTTCTTT. Protein sequence: CASSLDRGVNTEAFF. Drawing the rest from reference TRBV7-9 and TRBJ1-1, the complete variable domain is DTGVSQNPRHKITKRGQNVTFRCDPISEHNRLYWYRQTLGQGPEFLTYFQNEAQLEKSRLLSDRFSAERPKGSFSTLEIQRTEQGDSAMYLCASSLDRGVNTEAFFGQGTRLTVV.

This clonotype was observed at least ten times. J is TRBJ1-6 and V is TRBV12-3 or TRBV12-4, with D possibly matching TRBD1 (6 bases). The CDR3 length is 15 residues. V was pared by 5 bases and J by 10 bases, with 18 bases between. Here the CDR3 reads CASSRQEILGSPLHF. The CDR3 DNA follows: TGTGCCAGCAGTCGACAGGAGATCTTGGGGTCACCCCTCCACTTT.

The J gene is TRBJ1-1, the V gene TRBV12-3 or TRBV12-4; D uncertain. V lost 5 bases and J lost 2, with 18 bases in between. CDR3 length: 16 residues. The CDR3 loop is CASSPRQAGSNTEAFF. The CDR3 DNA sequence: TGTGCCAGCAGTCCACGTCAGGCAGGAAGTAACACTGAAGCTTTCTTT.

This clonotype was detected only a few times. This chain joins TRBV15 and TRBJ1-4; 9 bases line up with TRBD1. The CDR3 covers 15 residues. Germline V gene data show CDR1 as LNHNV and CDR2 as YYDKDF (reference sequence). J gave up 4 bases and V 3 bases, and 3 bases lay outside the gene matches. DNA for the CDR3: TGTGCCACCAGCAGGGAGACAGGGGGTAATGAAAAACTGTTTTTT. This translates into CATSRETGGNEKLFF.

The V and J genes are TRBV28 and TRBJ2-5; 10 nucleotides match TRBD2. The V segment lost 5 bases and the J segment 0 bases; nucleotides outside the gene matches: 3. The CDR3 is made up of 15 amino acids. CDR1 and CDR2 (germline): MDHEN, SYDVKM. The CDR3 loop reads CASSRLAGHQETQYF. The CDR3 nucleotides read TGTGCCAGCAGTCGACTAGCGGGCCACCAAGAGACCCAGTACTTC.

V usage is TRBV4-3 and J usage is TRBJ2-5; D ambiguous. V lost 3 bases and J 5 bases, leaving 16 bases between the germline ends. In germline, CDR1 is LGHNA, CDR2 YSLEER. This CDR3 is built from 15 residues. In DNA form, the CDR3 reads TGCGCCAGCAGCCAGCTGCCCGAGTCGCGTGAGACCCAGTACTTC. This sequence encodes CASSQLPESRETQYF.

This clonotype was seen only a few times. CDR3: CATRQGAGQPQHF. CDR3 coding DNA: TGTGCCACCAGACAGGGGGCAGGTCAGCCCCAGCATTTT. The chain combines TRBV15 with TRBJ1-5; 9 bases line up with TRBD1. The CDR3 loop spans 13 amino acids. J lost 6 bases, V lost 6 bases, and 3 bases had no gene match. Germline V gene lookup returns CDR1 LNHNV and CDR2 YYDKDF (reference sequence). Filled out from reference TRBV15 and TRBJ1-5, the complete variable domain reads DAMVIQNPRYQVTQFGKPVTLSCSQTLNHNVMYWYQQKSSQAPKLLFHYYDKDFNNEADTPDNFQSRRPNTSFCFLDIRSPGLGDTAMYLCATRQGAGQPQHFGDGTRLSIL.

In this sample, this clonotype turned up many times. The chain is built from TRBV5-1 and TRBJ2-7; 9 bases are a match to TRBD1. Germline CDR1 and CDR2: SGHRS and YFSETQ. This CDR3 has 13 amino acids. V trimming: 4 bases; J trimming: 5 bases; junction bases outside the gene matches: 4. DNA for the CDR3: TGCGCCAGCAGCGGGGGGACAGGGAACGAGCAGTACTTC. Translated: CASSGGTGNEQYF.

Only a few counts were recorded for this clonotype. The V gene is TRBV6-6, the J gene TRBJ1-4, with 8 bases aligning to TRBD1. The V and J ends lost 2 bases and 7 bases, in that order; junction bases with no gene match: 6. This CDR3 has 15 amino acids. Germline CDR1 reads MNHNY; CDR2 reads SVGAGI (reference sequence). CDR3 amino acids: CASSYGRGRGEKLFF. Here the CDR3 DNA reads TGTGCCAGCAGTTACGGCAGGGGGCGCGGTGAAAAACTGTTTTTT.

The chain couples TRBV11-2 to TRBJ2-1; D unclear. The CDR3 spans 14 residues. V was pared by 0 bases and J by 7 bases, with 10 bases between. Germline V lookup: CDR1 SGHAT, CDR2 FQNNGV. The CDR3 sequence is CASSLDLWQNEQFF. The CDR3, as DNA: TGTGCCAGCAGCTTAGATCTCTGGCAGAATGAGCAGTTCTTC.